This T cell receptor (beta chain) stems from a study of T cell responses to AZD1222 COVID-19 vaccine. Generated by immunoSEQ multiplex PCR, the TCRdb table keeps only in-frame clones and is missing some. Of about 54,000 clones in the sample, around four fifths are singletons; the top ten hold approximately 10%. V was pared by 0 bases and J by 3 bases, with 24 bases between. Germline CDR1 SGHDT, CDR2 YYEEEE. The CDR3 has 19 amino acids. The material was peripheral blood, obtained on day 0 of AZD1222 vaccination. The TCR originated in an adult in good health. The chain is built from TRBV5-6 and TRBJ2-5; D is perhaps TRBD1 (6 bases). The CDR3 reads CASSLEGGDAFKFEETQYF. Written as DNA, the CDR3 is TGTGCCAGCAGCTTGGAAGGGGGAGATGCCTTCAAGTTCGAAGAGACCCAGTACTTC.